These 22 T cell receptor beta chains share one sample of origin, sequenced in a study of blood T cell repertoires in COVID-19. Clones were sequenced by immunoSEQ multiplex PCR, and TCRdb holds only the in-frame ones, with some missing. The sample carries tens of thousands of clones, about 93% recorded once. Source material: peripheral blood. These receptors were obtained from a human donor in a cohort sampled during active COVID-19.

This chain links TRBV29-1 with TRBJ1-1; 7 nucleotides agree with TRBD1. The CDR3 runs 10 residues. The ends lost 7 bases at V and 8 bases at J; junction bases unmatched: 4. CDR1 is SQVTM, CDR2 ANQGSEA, per germline. CDR3 DNA: TGCAGCGCCCGGGACAGAGAAGCTTTCTTT. It specifies CSARDREAFF.

The chain recombines TRBV15 with TRBJ2-7; 11 positions agree with TRBD1. The V gene's germline CDR1 is LNHNV and CDR2 YYDKDF (reference sequence). After removal of 3 bases from V and 0 bases from J, the junction contained 1 base not matched to a gene. CDR3 length equals 15 residues. The CDR3 DNA reads TGTGCCACCAGCAGGGACAGGGGGCTCTCCTACGAGCAGTACTTC. Translation gives CATSRDRGLSYEQYF.

This chain links TRBV6-1 with TRBJ1-2; a possible D gene is TRBD1 (6 bases). V was trimmed by 3 bases and J by 6 bases, leaving 26 bases between them. The CDR3 consists of 18 residues. Germline loops: CDR1 MNHNS, CDR2 SASEGT. The CDR3 bases are TGTGCCAGCAGTGATTCAGGGGCCGTTAACGGACTTATGGATGGCTACACCTTC. It yields the protein CASSDSGAVNGLMDGYTF.

The chain is built from TRBV10-3 and TRBJ2-5; 9 positions agree with TRBD2. The CDR3 totals 17 residues. After removal of 3 bases from V and 5 bases from J, the junction contained 13 bases not matched to a gene. The germline gives CDR1 ENHRY, CDR2 SYGVKD. For the CDR3, the DNA is TGTGCCATCAGTGACGGTACACCCCCTAGCGGGGCTGAGACCCAGTACTTC. Protein sequence: CAISDGTPPSGAETQYF.

The genes are TRBV7-7 and TRBJ2-1; TRBD2 agrees at 7 bases. J gave up 3 bases and V 2 bases, and 7 bases lay outside the gene matches. Germline-derived CDR1 and CDR2 are SSHAT and FNYEAQ (reference sequence). This CDR3 contains 16 residues. CDR3 region: CASSLSVRGGYNEQFF. The CDR3 bases are TGTGCCAGCAGCTTAAGTGTACGCGGGGGCTACAATGAGCAGTTCTTC.

The sample holds one count of this clone. The rearrangement joins TRBV27 to TRBJ1-6; 11 bases map to TRBD1. The V gene end was trimmed by 3 bases and the J gene end by 9 bases; junction bases not matched to a gene: 10. Germline V gene sequence: CDR1 MNHEY, CDR2 SMNVEV (reference sequence). The CDR3 has 17 residues. CDR3 nucleotides: TGTGCCAGCAGTTTCCGGGACAGGGGGGGAATTGGTTCACCCCTCCACTTT. Its translation: CASSFRDRGGIGSPLHF.

The CDR3 DNA follows: TGTGCCAGCAATGAGGGCACTTATAGCAATCAGCCCCAGCATTTT. The encoded protein is CASNEGTYSNQPQHF. The chain has TRBV5-5 and TRBJ1-5; D remains unclear. Deletions cut 6 bases from V and 0 bases from J, with 13 bases between. The CDR3 is 15 amino acids. Germline loops: CDR1 SGHKS, CDR2 YYEKEE (reference sequence).

The CDR3 DNA follows: TGTGCCAGTAGTATTGGAGCTCGTAGCACTGAAGCTTTCTTT. Translated, it gives CASSIGARSTEAFF. The J gene is TRBJ1-1, the V gene TRBV19; no definite D call. V gave up 3 bases and J gave up 4 bases, with 12 bases separating them. Germline values: CDR1 LNHDA, CDR2 SQIVND (reference sequence). CDR3 length equals 14 residues.

V and J are TRBV18 and TRBJ2-5, with D tentatively TRBD2 (6 bases). This CDR3 has 14 residues. CDR1 is KGHSH and CDR2 is LQKENI in the germline V gene. Deletions cut 0 bases from V and 4 bases from J, with 9 bases between. CDR3 nucleotide sequence: TGTGCCAGCTCACCACCGGAAGCGGGAGAGACCCAGTACTTC. Translated, it gives CASSPPEAGETQYF.

V and J are TRBV5-6 and TRBJ2-2; 12 bases agree with TRBD1. Germline lookup yields CDR1 SGHDT and CDR2 YYEEEE. The CDR3 has 18 amino acids. The V gene end was trimmed by 2 bases and the J gene end by 3 bases; junction bases not matched to a gene: 8. CDR3 amino acids: CASSFSPGQGAHTGELFF. As DNA, the CDR3 is TGTGCCAGCAGCTTTAGTCCGGGACAGGGGGCGCACACCGGGGAGCTGTTTTTT.

This clone appeared a single time. The V call is TRBV10-3, the J call TRBJ1-1; 9 nucleotides agree with TRBD1. Per the germline V gene, CDR1 is ENHRY and CDR2 is SYGVKD. The CDR3 is 17 residues long. Trimming removed 6 bases from V and 0 bases from J; junction bases left unmatched: 11. This chain's CDR3 is CAISRTGDGVMNTEAFF. Here the CDR3 DNA reads TGTGCCATCAGCCGGACAGGGGATGGGGTTATGAACACTGAAGCTTTCTTT.

This chain joins TRBV19 and TRBJ2-1; TRBD1 agrees at 9 bases. V lost 3 bases, J lost 4 bases, and 4 bases stayed unmatched. Germline lookup yields CDR1 LNHDA and CDR2 SQIVND (reference sequence). The CDR3 is 15 amino acids. The CDR3 nucleotides read TGTGCCAGTAGTATTGGGACAGGGCGATACAATGAGCAGTTCTTC. Amino acids: CASSIGTGRYNEQFF.

The chain uses TRBV29-1 and TRBJ2-7; TRBD1 agrees at 8 bases. V dropped 6 bases and J dropped 4; count of bases not matched to a gene: 14. The CDR3 runs to 15 residues. Germline CDR1 SQVTM, CDR2 ANQGSEA. In DNA form, the CDR3 reads TGCAGCGTGGAACGCTTGGACAGGGCAGGGTACGAGCAGTACTTC. It specifies CSVERLDRAGYEQYF.

This sequence joins TRBV5-1 and TRBJ2-1, with 7 bases fitting TRBD1. Germline values: CDR1 SGHRS, CDR2 YFSETQ. The CDR3 loop spans 15 amino acids. After removal of 3 bases from V and 1 base from J, the junction contained 4 bases not matched to a gene. The CDR3: CASSSLQGSYNEQFF. The CDR3, as DNA: TGCGCCAGCAGCTCGCTACAGGGGTCCTACAATGAGCAGTTCTTC.

The chain employs TRBV27 and TRBJ2-1; 7 bases fit TRBD2. The trim removed 4 bases at V and 0 bases at J, leaving 3 bases unmatched. In germline, CDR1 is MNHEY, CDR2 SMNVEV (reference sequence). The CDR3 is made up of 15 amino acids. CDR3 residues: CASSSGLGSYNEQFF. CDR3 DNA: TGTGCCAGCAGTTCCGGACTAGGCTCCTACAATGAGCAGTTCTTC.

This chain connects TRBV6-4 to TRBJ2-1; TRBD2 matches 9 bases. J gave up 2 bases and V 4 bases, and 3 bases lay outside the gene matches. This CDR3 spans 15 amino acids. Germline V lookup: CDR1 MRHNA, CDR2 SNTAGT. The CDR3 bases are TGTGCCAGCAGTGCTCTAGCGGGGACCTACAATGAGCAGTTCTTC. Encoded protein: CASSALAGTYNEQFF.

This rearrangement joins TRBV2 to TRBJ2-6; tentatively, D is TRBD2 (7 bases). Trimming took 9 bases from V and 3 from J, leaving 12 bases between them. The CDR3 contains 14 residues. CDR1 is SNHLY, CDR2 FYNNEI, per germline. The CDR3 DNA is TGTGCCAGGCGGGGGCCGCGTGGGGCCAACGTCCTGACTTTC. Protein product: CARRGPRGANVLTF.

The V and J genes are TRBV19 and TRBJ2-2, with 7 bases aligning to TRBD1. The CDR3 has 14 residues. The V and J ends lost 6 bases and 6 bases, in that order; junction bases with no gene match: 7. CDR1 and CDR2 (germline): LNHDA, SQIVND (reference sequence). The CDR3, as DNA: TGTGCCAGTAGAAACAGGGGAGTCTCCGGGGAGCTGTTTTTT. It codes for CASRNRGVSGELFF.

This rearrangement joins TRBV15 to TRBJ1-5, with no clear D. Germline CDR1 and CDR2: LNHNV and YYDKDF (reference sequence). Trimming took 1 base from V and 5 from J, leaving 12 bases between them. This CDR3 is built from 15 residues. Here the CDR3 DNA reads TGTGCCACCAGCAGAGGAGGGAACCCGGATCAGCCCCAGCATTTT. This codes for CATSRGGNPDQPQHF.

The chain uses TRBV5-6 and TRBJ2-7; TRBD2 matches 12 bases. Germline values: CDR1 SGHDT, CDR2 YYEEEE. With V trimmed by 0 bases and J by 9 bases, 7 bases remained unmatched. The CDR3 contains 15 residues. The CDR3 DNA sequence: TGTGCCAGCAGCTTGGATCTAGCGGGGGGGCCTACGCAGTACTTC. It yields the protein CASSLDLAGGPTQYF.

This chain connects TRBV6-1 to TRBJ2-3; TRBD2 might be the D (5 bases). This CDR3 is built from 14 residues. The ends were cut back, 1 base at V and 2 bases at J, with 7 bases in the middle. Germline V CDR1 and CDR2: MNHNS, SASEGT. Here the CDR3 DNA reads TGTGCCAGCAGTGAAGGGACTGTCACAGATACGCAGTATTTT. Translation: CASSEGTVTDTQYF.

This rearrangement joins TRBV7-9 to TRBJ1-6; D gene unclear. CDR3 length equals 15 residues. The V gene lost 5 bases and the J gene lost 6 bases, with 14 bases spanning the gap. The germline CDR1 and CDR2 sequences are SEHNR and FQNEAQ (reference sequence). CDR3 nucleotide sequence: TGTGCCAGCAGCGGAAGGAGGCAGGCTAATTCACCCCTCCACTTT. Protein product: CASSGRRQANSPLHF.